The clone carrying this T cell receptor beta chain was recorded a few times. These data come from a study of T-cell memory formation after mild COVID-19. The CDR3 totals 16 residues. V shed 1 base and J shed 0 bases, with 13 bases lying between them. The germline V gene encodes CDR1 ENHRY and CDR2 SYGVKD. TCR alpha and TCR beta cDNA libraries with sample barcodes and UMIs came from 5'RACE using constant-segment primers. TCRdb reprocessed the 5' RACE reads with MiXCR, giving one entry per CDR3 protein. Among around 450,000 distinct CDR3 sequences, 20% were seen once, and the ten largest hold 7.5% to 10%.

Input material: PBMCs or a T cell subset sorted from them (not recorded which). The chain combines TRBV10-3 with TRBJ2-7; a possible D gene is TRBD2 (5 bases). This TCR derives from an adult woman who had mild COVID-19 (a few samples of this study predate the infection). Cell type and time point are not known. CDR3 nucleotides: TGTGCCATCAGTGAGTGGTTGATTCGGGGCTCCTACGAGCAGTACTTC. It specifies CAISEWLIRGSYEQYF.